This T cell receptor beta chain was captured by sequencing in a study of blood T cell repertoires in COVID-19. Overall study: Spain, Italy and the United States supplied samples that represented acute and convalescent COVID-19.

Libraries were prepared by immunoSEQ multiplex PCR; TCRdb keeps only in-frame clonotypes and omits some of them. The sample records over 75,000 clones, 85% to 90% being singletons. The germline CDR1 and CDR2 sequences are MNHNY and SVGAGI (reference sequence). This CDR3 region has 18 residues. V dropped 5 bases and J dropped 2; count of bases not matched to a gene: 10. The sequence was obtained from a human donor with active COVID-19. The donor label of this sample is uncertain. The chain is built from TRBV6-6 and TRBJ1-3, with 12 bases fitting TRBD1. The sample was peripheral blood. The DNA for the CDR3 is TGTGCCAGCAGTCGAACCCGCCGGGACAGGGGGCCTGGAAACACCATATATTTT. Encoded protein: CASSRTRRDRGPGNTIYF.